The subject of this entry is one TCR beta chain. This clone has more than one count but fewer than ten. Its antigen is not yet known. No much larger clone is present one base from it, and per-base qualities are unavailable. The sample is drawn from a study of beta chain features in type 1 diabetes (dated by TCRdb to between 2018 and 2020). At the level of the whole study: No differences in mean age, gender distribution, total cell number or subset yield were found between patients and healthy donors. A total of around 100 million sorted cells were examined across all samples, and RNA yield correlated strongly with the number of cells per subset. In the study, recently diagnosed type 1 diabetes patients and matched healthy donors were compared on the TCRB repertoires of their sorted circulating CD4+ T cell subsets. Regulatory and stem cell-like memory subsets were isolated from only 8 patients and 8 healthy donors, whereas naive and central memory subsets came from all 30 or so donors.

A single peripheral blood draw of approximately 110 mL on average was collected from each donor into heparinised tubes. Naive, central memory, regulatory and stem cell-like memory CD4+ T cells were sorted on a BD FACSAria II using a panel including CD45RO, CCR7, CD25, CD127, CD95 and CD27. Purity was above 95% for every sorted population. PBMCs were separated immediately by Lymphoprep density gradient centrifugation and were stained directly, without being cultured. So that batch effects would be minimized, each experiment stained and sorted samples in pairs, pairing one healthy donor with one patient. All of the isolated RNA was reverse transcribed with the High Capacity cDNA Reverse Transcription Kit, so expressed TCRB transcripts were sequenced. Deep immunoSEQ sequencing was applied to naive, central memory and regulatory T cell samples, giving an average of around 3.4 million total reads per sample. Sorted cells were lysed in RLT buffer, and RNA was extracted using DNase-treated RNeasy Micro or Mini kits according to cell number. Each cell subset was processed separately to prevent cross-contamination, with patient and healthy donor samples processed together. Using the immunoSEQ multiplex PCR, TCRB sequences were amplified from cDNA into 87-bp fragments spanning the CDR3 region. Sequencing of the amplicons was done on the Illumina HiSeq platform. The paper's processing steps were these. PCR bias was computationally corrected using synthetic template baselines, reads within Hamming distance 2 were collapsed, and singletons that could not be merged were discarded. By aligning reads against IMGT, V, D and J genes, CDR3 length, and insertions or deletions at six rearrangement sites were assigned. Within each subset, clonotype counts were normalized to the number of sorted cells before true diversity and Gini coefficients were calculated with the tcR R package. Repertoire sharing was quantified using the overlap coefficient calculated on TCRB nucleotide sequences. As a proxy for the pre-selection repertoire, out-of-frame TCRB sequences from naive cells were analyzed. In its TCRdb copy, this immuneACCESS table keeps in-frame sequences only and misses some clones. Where compared with another copy, unresolved V genes explain less than half of these, and the others have no known cause. The V and J calls and the clone size are those of that table, but D and trimming were determined from the DNA. In this sample the table shows 350,000 to 450,000 clones, approximately 14% of which occur a single time. Together, the top ten hold about 0.04% of the sample.

Results the study describes overall, beyond this receptor: Because cDNA rather than genomic DNA was sequenced, highly expressing activated cells could have been over-represented, although no difference in activation and CD3 levels was found between groups. A moderate but significant shortening of TCRB CDR3 length was observed in type 1 diabetes patients in all four CD4+ subsets. At VDJ recombination sites, type 1 diabetes patients had fewer insertions and more deleted nucleotides, which implies abnormalities in thymic rearrangement. Shorter templates might be favored by PCR, yet because patient and control samples were amplified and corrected together, any such skew would affect both groups equally. Because small numbers of individuals were included in the HLA sub-analyses, any influence of HLA type on TCRB rearrangement was left unresolved. Naive, central memory and regulatory TCRB repertoires appeared to be more similar among patients than among healthy donors.

Material for sequencing was naive CD4+ T cells from blood. The sample's cell subset or site label is to be understood as: true naive CD4+ T cells. The receptor's source is a young man in good health.

The bases are TGCAGCGTTGAATTCCTCCCAGGGGAAAACAATGAGCAGTTCTTC. It translates to CSVEFLPGENNEQFF. In this chain, TRBV29-1 is recombined with TRBJ2-1; TRBD1 is possibly the D segment (6 matching bases). The junction shows trimming of 2 bases on V and 5 bases on J, plus 16 bases between the germline ends. Taken from the germline V gene, the CDR1 and CDR2 loops are SQVTM and ANQGSEA. Including the terminal cysteine and phenylalanine, the CDR3 comprises 15 residues. The CDR3 DNA has 45 bases and is translated from base 1.